Reported below is one T cell receptor (beta chain). The trim removed 5 bases at V and 2 bases at J, leaving 6 bases unmatched. The CDR3 sequence is 15 residues long. CDR1 is LNHNV, CDR2 YYDKDF, per germline (reference sequence). The data stem from a study of cytomegalovirus exposure and HLA in healthy donors. PCR primers comprised 60 Vbeta and 13 Jbeta primers. The table came from immunoSEQ multiplex PCR; TCRdb's copy has only in-frame clones and leaves some out. In the table there are about 160,000 clones, roughly 80% of which are singletons. The receptor comes from a woman aged 25 to 39 in good health and CMV-seropositive. The rearrangement uses TRBV15 and TRBJ1-2; 9 nucleotides match TRBD1. The source material was PBMCs. CDR3 protein: CATSVHRGLNYGYTF. As DNA, the CDR3 is TGTGCCACCAGCGTACACAGGGGGCTCAACTATGGCTACACCTTC.